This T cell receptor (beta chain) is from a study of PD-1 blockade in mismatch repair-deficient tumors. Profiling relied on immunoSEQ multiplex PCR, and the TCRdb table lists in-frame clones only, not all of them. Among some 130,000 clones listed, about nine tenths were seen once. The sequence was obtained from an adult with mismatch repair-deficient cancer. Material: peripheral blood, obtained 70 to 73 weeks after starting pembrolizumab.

CDR3 sequence: CASSPLRGFYEQYF. The CDR3 nucleotides read TGTGCCAGCAGTCCCCTCAGGGGTTTCTACGAGCAGTACTTC. The rearrangement uses TRBV6-6 and TRBJ2-7; TRBD1 is a possible D gene (6 bases). V was shortened by 5 bases and J by 3 bases, with 14 bases between the two germline ends. The CDR3 loop spans 14 amino acids. From germline, CDR1 is MNHNY and CDR2 SVGAGI (reference sequence).